This passage covers 7 T cell receptor beta chains from one sample sequenced in a study of blood T cell repertoires in COVID-19. Generated by immunoSEQ multiplex PCR, the TCRdb table keeps only in-frame clones and is missing some. The sample contains about 150,000 clones, around 89% of which appear only once. Sample: peripheral blood. The source of these receptors is a man aged 55 to 70 with active or convalescent COVID-19.

The chain is built from TRBV25-1 and TRBJ1-4; 11 bases align to TRBD1. The germline gives CDR1 MGHDK, CDR2 SYGVNS. Losses at the gene ends were 6 bases for V and 8 bases for J; bases not matched to a gene: 8. The CDR3 contains 15 residues. CDR3: CASSDPGTGGEKLFF. The CDR3, as DNA: TGTGCCAGCAGCGATCCCGGGACAGGGGGGGAAAAACTGTTTTTT. Together with reference TRBV25-1 and TRBJ1-4, the CDR3 gives the full variable domain: EADIYQTPRYLVIGTGKKITLECSQTMGHDKMYWYQQDPGMELHLIHYSYGVNSTEKGDLSSESTVSRIRTEHFPLTLESARPSHTSQYLCASSDPGTGGEKLFFGSGTQLSVL.

This clone was found once. The chain recombines TRBV5-3 with TRBJ1-4, with D possibly TRBD1 on 6 matching bases. TRBV5-3 qualifies as an ORF whose function is uncertain. V dropped 0 bases and J dropped 0 bases, with 9 bases sitting between them. The CDR3 has 16 amino acids. The CDR3 bases are TGTGCCAGAAGCTTGGGGGGGCCAGCAACTAATGAAAAACTGTTTTTT. It codes for CARSLGGPATNEKLFF.

J is TRBJ1-4 and V is TRBV7-2; D is ambiguous. CDR1 SGHTA and CDR2 FQGNSA come from the germline V gene. The CDR3 extends over 14 amino acids. Trimming pared 3 bases from V and 4 bases from J, leaving 9 bases between. The CDR3 DNA sequence: TGTGCCAGCAGCTTGGGCAGCCTTAATGAAAAACTGTTTTTT. Protein sequence: CASSLGSLNEKLFF. The whole variable domain, remainder taken from reference TRBV7-2 and TRBJ1-4, is GAGVSQSPSNKVTEKGKDVELRCDPISGHTALYWYRQSLGQGLEFLIYFQGNSAPDKSGLPSDRFSAERTGGSVSTLTIQRTQQEDSAVYLCASSLGSLNEKLFFGSGTQLSVL.

CDR3 protein: CASSSPTGLDEQYF. In DNA form, the CDR3 reads TGTGCCAGCAGTTCTCCGACAGGGTTGGACGAGCAGTACTTC. J is TRBJ2-7 and V is TRBV6-5; 7 bases are a match to TRBD1. The V gene end was trimmed by 4 bases and the J gene end by 5 bases; junction bases not matched to a gene: 8. This CDR3 contains 14 residues. Germline V gene data show CDR1 as MNHEY and CDR2 as SVGAGI.

V and J are TRBV6-6 and TRBJ1-2, with 11 bases that match TRBD1. V lost 7 bases and J lost 7; bases outside the gene matches: 5. The CDR3 has 13 amino acids. Per the germline V gene, CDR1 is MNHNY and CDR2 is SVGAGI (reference sequence). The CDR3 coding sequence is TGTGCCAGCACCGGACAGGGGGCGCGTGGCTACACCTTC. It specifies CASTGQGARGYTF.

The V and J genes are TRBV4-3 and TRBJ1-4, with D uncertain. With 0 bases removed from V and 0 bases from J, the gap between germline ends came to 8 bases. Per the germline V gene, CDR1 is LGHNA and CDR2 is YSLEER. CDR3 size: 16 residues. The CDR3 bases are TGCGCCAGCAGCCAAGATCATCCAGCAACTAATGAAAAACTGTTTTTT. Amino acids: CASSQDHPATNEKLFF.

The chain employs TRBV19 and TRBJ1-5; D unclear. Per germline, CDR1 LNHDA and CDR2 SQIVND (reference sequence). The CDR3 sequence is 16 residues long. Trimming removed 9 bases at V and 2 bases at J, with 20 bases between. The chain's CDR3 is CASRALGSPGNQPQHF. CDR3 coding DNA: TGTGCCAGCCGCGCCTTGGGCAGCCCCGGCAATCAGCCCCAGCATTTT.